The present T cell receptor beta chain was sequenced within a study of T cell repertoires in cytomegalovirus infection. About the study: Based on public TCR beta signatures, there were indications of CMV infection and of a matching HLA type. The study's findings and limits: The ex vivo response was dominated by HLA-C-restricted CMV-specific TCR beta clonotypes.

One entry per CDR3 protein, called by TCRdb with MiXCR from the reads. The repertoire consists of about 570,000 distinct CDR3 sequences, with around 40% occurring once and the leading ten covering around 46%. The CDR3 has 15 residues. CDR1 and CDR2 (germline): SGHVS, FNYEAQ. V lost 5 bases to trimming and J lost 2 bases, with 10 bases between them. The sample holds many counts of this clonotype. Its antigen is not known. The sequence derives from a human donor in good health (CMV status not recorded). Some clones in this sample may be carry-over from other donors' samples. The rearrangement uses TRBV7-6 and TRBJ2-6; D gene unclear. Sequences were derived from cultured PBMCs, sampled from culture after CMV antigen stimulation. CDR3 region: CASSPAGAGANVLTF. CDR3 sequence (DNA): TGTGCCAGCAGCCCCGCCGGTGCTGGGGCCAACGTCCTGACTTTC.